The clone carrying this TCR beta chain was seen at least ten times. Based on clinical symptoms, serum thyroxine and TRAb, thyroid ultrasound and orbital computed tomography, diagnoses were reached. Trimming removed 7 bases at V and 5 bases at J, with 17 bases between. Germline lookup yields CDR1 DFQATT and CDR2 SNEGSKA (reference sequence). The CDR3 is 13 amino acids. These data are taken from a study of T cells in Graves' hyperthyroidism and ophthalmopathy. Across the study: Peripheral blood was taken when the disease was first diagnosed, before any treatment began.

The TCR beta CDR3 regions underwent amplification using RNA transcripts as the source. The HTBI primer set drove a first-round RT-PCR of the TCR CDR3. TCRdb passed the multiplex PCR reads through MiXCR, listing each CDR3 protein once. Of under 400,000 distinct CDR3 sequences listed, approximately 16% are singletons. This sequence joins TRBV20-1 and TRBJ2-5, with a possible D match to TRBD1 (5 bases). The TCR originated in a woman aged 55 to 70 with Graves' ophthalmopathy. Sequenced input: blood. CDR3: CSVRAGSGETQYF. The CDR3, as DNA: TGCAGTGTAAGAGCAGGGTCGGGTGAGACCCAGTACTTC.